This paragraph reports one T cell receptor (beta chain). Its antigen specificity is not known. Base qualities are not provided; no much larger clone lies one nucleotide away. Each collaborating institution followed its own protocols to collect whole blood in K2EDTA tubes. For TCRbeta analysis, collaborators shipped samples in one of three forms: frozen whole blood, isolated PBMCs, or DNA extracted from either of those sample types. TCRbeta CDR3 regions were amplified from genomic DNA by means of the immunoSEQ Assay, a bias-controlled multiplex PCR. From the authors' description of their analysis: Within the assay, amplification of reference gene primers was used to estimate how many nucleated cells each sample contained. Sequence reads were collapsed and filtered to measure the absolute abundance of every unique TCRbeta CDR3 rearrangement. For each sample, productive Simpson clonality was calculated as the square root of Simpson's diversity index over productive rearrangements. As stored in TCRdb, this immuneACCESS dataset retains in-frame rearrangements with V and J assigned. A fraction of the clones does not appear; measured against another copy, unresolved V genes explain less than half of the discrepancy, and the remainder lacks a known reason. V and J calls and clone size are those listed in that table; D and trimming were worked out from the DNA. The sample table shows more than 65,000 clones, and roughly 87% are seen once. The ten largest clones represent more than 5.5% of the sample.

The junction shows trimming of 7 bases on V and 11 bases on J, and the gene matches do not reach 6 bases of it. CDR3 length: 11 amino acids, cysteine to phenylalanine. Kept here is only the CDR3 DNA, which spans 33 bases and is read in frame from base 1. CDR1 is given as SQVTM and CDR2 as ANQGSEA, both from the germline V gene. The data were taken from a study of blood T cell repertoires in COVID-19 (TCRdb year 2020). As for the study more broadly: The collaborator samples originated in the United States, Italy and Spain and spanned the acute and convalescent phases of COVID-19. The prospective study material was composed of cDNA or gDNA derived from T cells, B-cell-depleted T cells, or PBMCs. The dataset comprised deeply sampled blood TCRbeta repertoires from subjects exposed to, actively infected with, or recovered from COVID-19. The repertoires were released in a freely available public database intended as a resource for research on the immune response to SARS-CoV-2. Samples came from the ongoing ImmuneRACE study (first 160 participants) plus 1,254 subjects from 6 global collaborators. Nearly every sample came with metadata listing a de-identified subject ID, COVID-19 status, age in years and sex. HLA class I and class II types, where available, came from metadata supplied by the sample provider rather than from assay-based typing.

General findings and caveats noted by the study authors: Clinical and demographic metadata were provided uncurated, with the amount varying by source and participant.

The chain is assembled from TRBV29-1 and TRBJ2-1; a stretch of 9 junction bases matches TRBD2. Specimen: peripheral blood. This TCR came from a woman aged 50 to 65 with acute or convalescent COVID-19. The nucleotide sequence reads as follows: TGCAGCGACTTCCTAGCGGGGAAGCAGTTCTTC. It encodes CSDFLAGKQFF.